The rows below give T cell receptor beta chains drawn from one sample of a study of human T cells and chemical hapten exposure. One entry per CDR3 protein results from TCRdb running MiXCR on the RACE reads. Counted here are about 190,000 distinct CDR3 sequences, around 25% occurring once; the ten biggest clones make up 2% to 2.5%. The material was whole blood, obtained in connection with sensitization to the hapten diphenylcyclopropenone (DPC). The receptor source for this set is a woman aged 40 to 50 with alopecia areata. Some clones in this sample may be carry-over from other donors' samples. Both conserved end residues are part of each CDR3.

j_gene: TRBJ2-1
v_gene: TRBV5-1
CDR3aa: CASSSDGSRSFF

j_gene: TRBJ2-7
v_gene: TRBV12-3/TRBV12-4
CDR3aa: CASTKGQVANEQYF

j_gene: TRBJ2-7
v_gene: TRBV7-2
CDR3aa: CASSFGGRTYEQYF

j_gene: TRBJ2-1
v_gene: TRBV6-2/TRBV6-3
CDR3aa: CASRMTSEQFF

j_gene: TRBJ2-2
v_gene: TRBV28
CDR3aa: CASGYTGELFF

j_gene: TRBJ2-3
v_gene: TRBV11-2
CDR3aa: CASSLDSGSTDTQYF

j_gene: TRBJ2-2
v_gene: TRBV12-3/TRBV12-4
CDR3aa: CASSFITGGPNTGELFF

j_gene: TRBJ2-3
v_gene: TRBV5-4
CDR3aa: CASSLGTGARTDTQYF

j_gene: TRBJ2-1
v_gene: TRBV7-9
CDR3aa: CASSPRGLAPNEQFF

j_gene: TRBJ2-1
v_gene: TRBV29-1
CDR3aa: CSGWTVNEQFF

j_gene: TRBJ1-6
v_gene: TRBV4-2
CDR3aa: CASSQAGVLNSPLHF

j_gene: TRBJ2-2
v_gene: TRBV12-3/TRBV12-4
CDR3aa: CASSPGWVGELFF

j_gene: TRBJ2-1
v_gene: TRBV2
CDR3aa: CASSEWRLAGLPYNEQFF

j_gene: TRBJ1-2
v_gene: TRBV29-1
CDR3aa: CSVGQANYGYTF

j_gene: TRBJ2-4
v_gene: TRBV5-1
CDR3aa: CASSLERGETDIQYF

j_gene: TRBJ2-7
v_gene: TRBV6-1
CDR3aa: CASSDGTSGRAEQYF